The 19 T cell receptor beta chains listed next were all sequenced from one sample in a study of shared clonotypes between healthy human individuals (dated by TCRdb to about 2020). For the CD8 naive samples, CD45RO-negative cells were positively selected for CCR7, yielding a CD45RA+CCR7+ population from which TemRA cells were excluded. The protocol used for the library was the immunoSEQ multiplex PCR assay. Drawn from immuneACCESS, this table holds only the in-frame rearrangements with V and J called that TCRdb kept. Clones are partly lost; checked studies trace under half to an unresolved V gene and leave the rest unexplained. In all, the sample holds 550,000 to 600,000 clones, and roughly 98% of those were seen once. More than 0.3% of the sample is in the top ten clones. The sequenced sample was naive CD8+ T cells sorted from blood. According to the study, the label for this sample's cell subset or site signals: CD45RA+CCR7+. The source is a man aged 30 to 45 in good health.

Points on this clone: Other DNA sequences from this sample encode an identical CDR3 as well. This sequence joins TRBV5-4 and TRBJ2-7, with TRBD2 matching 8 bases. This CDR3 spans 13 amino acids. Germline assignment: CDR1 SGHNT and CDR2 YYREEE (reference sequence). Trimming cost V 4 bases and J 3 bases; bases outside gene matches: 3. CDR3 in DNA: TGTGCCAGCAGCCCGGGAGGGGGCTACGAGCAGTACTTC. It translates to CASSPGGGYEQYF.

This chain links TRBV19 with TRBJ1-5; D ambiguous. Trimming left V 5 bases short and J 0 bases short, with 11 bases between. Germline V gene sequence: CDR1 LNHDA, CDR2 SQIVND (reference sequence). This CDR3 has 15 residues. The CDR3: CASSARLYSNQPQHF. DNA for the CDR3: TGTGCCAGTAGTGCAAGGCTTTATAGCAATCAGCCCCAGCATTTT.

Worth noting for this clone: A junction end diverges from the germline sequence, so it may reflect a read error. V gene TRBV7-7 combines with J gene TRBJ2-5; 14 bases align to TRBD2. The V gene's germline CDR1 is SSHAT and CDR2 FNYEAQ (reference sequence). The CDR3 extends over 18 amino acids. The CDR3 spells CASSSGLAGGAVGETQYF. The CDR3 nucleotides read TGTGCTAGCAGCAGCGGACTAGCGGGAGGAGCGGTTGGCGAGACCCAGTACTTC. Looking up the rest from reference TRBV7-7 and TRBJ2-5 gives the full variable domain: GAGVSQSPRYKVTKRGQDVTLRCDPISSHATLYWYQQALGQGPEFLTYFNYEAQPDKSGLPSDRFSAERPEGSISTLTIQRTEQRDSAMYRCASSSGLAGGAVGETQYFGPGTRLLVL.

The CDR3, as DNA: TGCGCCAGCAGATCGACAGGGGCATCAATGAACACTGAAGCTTTCTTT. Translated: CASRSTGASMNTEAFF. The chain combines TRBV5-1 with TRBJ1-1, with 8 bases lining up with TRBD1. The CDR3 spans 16 residues. CDR1 SGHRS and CDR2 YFSETQ come from the germline V gene. The ends lost 5 bases at V and 0 bases at J; junction bases unmatched: 9.

In DNA, the CDR3 is TGTGCCAGCAGTGAAGAGGGCCATGCTGGCTATGGCTACACCTTC. Protein sequence: CASSEEGHAGYGYTF. This chain joins TRBV6-1 and TRBJ1-2; D is unresolved. The CDR3 totals 15 residues. Germline V gene lookup returns CDR1 MNHNS and CDR2 SASEGT. Trimming removed 1 base at V and 4 bases at J, with 13 bases between.

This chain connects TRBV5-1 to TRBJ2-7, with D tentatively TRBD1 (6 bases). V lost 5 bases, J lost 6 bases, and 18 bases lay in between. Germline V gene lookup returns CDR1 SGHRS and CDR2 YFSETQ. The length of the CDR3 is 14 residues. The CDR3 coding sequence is TGCGCCAGCAGTCCCGCCCCCGGGACAACCGAGCAGTACTTC. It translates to CASSPAPGTTEQYF.

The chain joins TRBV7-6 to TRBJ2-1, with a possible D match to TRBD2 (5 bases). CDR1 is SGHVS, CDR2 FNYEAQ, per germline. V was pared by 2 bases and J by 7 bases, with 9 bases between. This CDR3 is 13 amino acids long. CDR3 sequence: CASSLLGGNEQFF. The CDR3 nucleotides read TGTGCCAGCAGCTTATTGGGCGGGAATGAGCAGTTCTTC.

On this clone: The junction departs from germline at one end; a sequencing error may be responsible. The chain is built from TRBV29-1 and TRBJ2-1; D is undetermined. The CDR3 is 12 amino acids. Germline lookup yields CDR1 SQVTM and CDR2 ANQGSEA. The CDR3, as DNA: TGCAGCGTGGAAGACTTAGGCTTCGAGCAGTTCTTC. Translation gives CSVEDLGFEQFF.

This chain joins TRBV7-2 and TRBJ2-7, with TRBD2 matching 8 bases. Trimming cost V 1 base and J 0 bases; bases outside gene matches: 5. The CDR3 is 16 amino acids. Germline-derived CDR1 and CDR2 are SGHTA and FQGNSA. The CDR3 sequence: CASSLVTSGASYEQYF. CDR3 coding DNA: TGTGCCAGCAGCTTAGTTACTAGCGGAGCCTCCTACGAGCAGTACTTC.

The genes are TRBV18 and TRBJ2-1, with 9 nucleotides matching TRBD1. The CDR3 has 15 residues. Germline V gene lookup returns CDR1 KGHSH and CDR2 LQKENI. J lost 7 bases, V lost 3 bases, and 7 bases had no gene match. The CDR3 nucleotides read TGTGCCAGCTCACCTATAGGGACAGGGAGGAATGAGCAGTTCTTC. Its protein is CASSPIGTGRNEQFF.

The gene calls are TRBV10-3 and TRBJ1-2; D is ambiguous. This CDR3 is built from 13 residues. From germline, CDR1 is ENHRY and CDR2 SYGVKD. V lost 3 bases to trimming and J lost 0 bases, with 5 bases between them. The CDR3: CAISDRSNYGYTF. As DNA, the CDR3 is TGTGCCATCAGTGACAGATCTAACTATGGCTACACCTTC.

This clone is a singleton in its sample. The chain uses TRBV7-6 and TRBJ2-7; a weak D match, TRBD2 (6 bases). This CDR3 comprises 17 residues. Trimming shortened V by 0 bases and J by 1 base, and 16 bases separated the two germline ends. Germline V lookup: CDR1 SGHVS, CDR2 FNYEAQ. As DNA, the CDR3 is TGTGCCAGCAGCTTAGCCCCTTCGGTAAGCGGGTCCTACGAGCAGTACTTC. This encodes CASSLAPSVSGSYEQYF.

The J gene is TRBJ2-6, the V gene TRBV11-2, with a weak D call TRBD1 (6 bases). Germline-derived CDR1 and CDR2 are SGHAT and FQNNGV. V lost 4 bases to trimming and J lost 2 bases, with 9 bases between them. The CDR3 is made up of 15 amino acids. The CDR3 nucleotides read TGTGCCAGCAGCTCATGGGGGCCTGGGGCCAACGTCCTGACTTTC. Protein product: CASSSWGPGANVLTF.

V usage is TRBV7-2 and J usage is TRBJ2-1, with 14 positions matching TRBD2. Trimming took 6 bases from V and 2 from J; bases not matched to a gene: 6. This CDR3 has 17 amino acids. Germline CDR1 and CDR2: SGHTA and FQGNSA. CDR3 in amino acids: CASRQRLAGGPYNEQFF. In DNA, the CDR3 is TGTGCCAGCAGACAGAGACTAGCGGGAGGGCCCTACAATGAGCAGTTCTTC.

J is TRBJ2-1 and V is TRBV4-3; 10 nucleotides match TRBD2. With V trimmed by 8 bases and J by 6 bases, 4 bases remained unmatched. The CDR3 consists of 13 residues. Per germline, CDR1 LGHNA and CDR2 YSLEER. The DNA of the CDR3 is TGCGCCAGCCGAGCTAGCGGGAGCAATGAGCAGTTCTTC. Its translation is CASRASGSNEQFF.

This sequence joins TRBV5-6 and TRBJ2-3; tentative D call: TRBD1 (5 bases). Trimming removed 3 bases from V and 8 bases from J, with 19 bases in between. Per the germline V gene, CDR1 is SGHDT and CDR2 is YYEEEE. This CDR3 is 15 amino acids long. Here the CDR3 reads CASSWMTAKSVTQYF. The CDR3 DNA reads TGTGCCAGCAGCTGGATGACAGCGAAGTCTGTTACGCAGTATTTT.

CDR3 DNA sequence: TGTGCCAGCAGCACCGGGACTAGTATCCCAGATACGCAGTATTTT. It encodes CASSTGTSIPDTQYF. The chain links TRBV2 to TRBJ2-3, with 8 bases matching TRBD2. This CDR3 contains 15 residues. Trimming cost V 6 bases and J 4 bases; bases outside gene matches: 9. Germline CDR1 and CDR2: SNHLY and FYNNEI.

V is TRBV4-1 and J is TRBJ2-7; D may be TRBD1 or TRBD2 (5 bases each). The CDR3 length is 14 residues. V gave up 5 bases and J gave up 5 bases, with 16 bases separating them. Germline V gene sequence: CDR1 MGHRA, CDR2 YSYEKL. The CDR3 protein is CASSYRDLDHEQYF. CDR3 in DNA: TGCGCCAGCAGCTACCGGGACCTGGACCACGAGCAGTACTTC.

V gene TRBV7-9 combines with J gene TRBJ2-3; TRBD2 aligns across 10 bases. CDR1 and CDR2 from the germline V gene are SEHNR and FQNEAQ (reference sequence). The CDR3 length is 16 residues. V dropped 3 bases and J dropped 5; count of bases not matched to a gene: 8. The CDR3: CASSFLASGRGDTQYF. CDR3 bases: TGTGCCAGCAGCTTCCTGGCTAGCGGGAGAGGAGATACGCAGTATTTT.